The clone carrying this T cell receptor delta chain was found a few times. TCRdb has a much larger clone's protein, which differs at residue 16 from the translation of this DNA, likely because of a read error; what is shown is the protein translated from the DNA. This CDR3 is built from 28 residues. Germline V gives CDR1 TSWWSYY, CDR2 QGS. V shed 0 bases, J shed 3 bases, and the junction held 38 bases outside the gene matches. TCRdb re-identified clones in the multiplex PCR reads via CATT. Of tens of thousands of delta-chain clones listed, 0.75% to 1% are singletons. The sample belongs to a study of γδ T cells in repeated Plasmodium falciparum infection. Turning to the study itself: Four controlled malaria infections with P. falciparum NF54 spanned around 91 weeks.

Vgamma9/Vdelta2+ and Vdelta2-negative gammadelta T cells were flow-sorted from PBMC for bulk sequencing. The rearrangement links TRDV1 to TRDJ1; 12 bases line up with TRDD3. TCRdb records no J gene; here it was assigned by comparing the DNA to germline. Sequenced sample: gamma-delta T cells from blood. The sequence was obtained from a pool of human donors (malaria-infected and uninfected, not separated). In DNA form, the CDR3 reads TGTGCTCTTGGGGAACTAGGGCCTACTACCTACTGGGGGATACCCCATAATCTGCTAAATCCGAGGGCCGATAAACTCATCTTT. Its protein is CALGELGPTTYWGIPHNLLNPRADKLIF.